The clone carrying this T cell receptor (beta chain) was seen at least ten times. The antigen is unknown. From germline, CDR1 is SGHTA and CDR2 FQGNSA. The CDR3 loop spans 15 amino acids. V gave up 5 bases and J gave up 2 bases; unmatched junction bases: 5. Amplification yielded TCR beta CDR3 regions, with RNA transcripts as the source. RT-PCR in the first round (using the HTBI primer set) targeted the TCR CDR3. A single record per CDR3 protein comes from TCRdb applying MiXCR to the multiplex PCR reads. Seen here are about 700,000 distinct CDR3 sequences, 14% observed once, and the top ten hold roughly 10%. These data are taken from a study of T cells in Graves' hyperthyroidism and ophthalmopathy. Study at large: Peripheral blood samples were taken at initial diagnosis, prior to any treatment.

For Graves' hyperthyroidism to be stable, ophthalmopathy could not progress within 18 months. The study's findings and limits: Classification by a 13 V-J model distinguished ophthalmopathy from stable hyperthyroidism. With a median lead of about six months before onset, the model predicted ophthalmopathy.

The specimen sequenced was blood. V usage is TRBV7-2 and J usage is TRBJ2-7; 11 bases align to TRBD2. This receptor was obtained from a young woman with Graves' hyperthyroidism. CDR3 in amino acids: CASSRRLAGTYEQYF. The CDR3 nucleotides read TGTGCCAGCAGCCGTAGACTAGCGGGAACCTACGAGCAGTACTTC.